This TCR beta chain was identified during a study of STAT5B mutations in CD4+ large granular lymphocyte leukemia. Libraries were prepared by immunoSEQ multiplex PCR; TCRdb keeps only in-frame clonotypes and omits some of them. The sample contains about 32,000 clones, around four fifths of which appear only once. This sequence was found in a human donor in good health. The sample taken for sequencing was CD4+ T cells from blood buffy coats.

The CDR3 reads CASSLYSGQGSLEQFF. For the CDR3, the DNA is TGCGCCAGCAGCCTATACTCGGGACAGGGGTCGCTTGAGCAGTTCTTC. The rearrangement links TRBV5-1 to TRBJ2-1; 10 bases are a match to TRBD1. The CDR3 extends over 16 amino acids. From germline, CDR1 is SGHRS and CDR2 YFSETQ. J lost 9 bases, V lost 4 bases, and 13 bases had no gene match.